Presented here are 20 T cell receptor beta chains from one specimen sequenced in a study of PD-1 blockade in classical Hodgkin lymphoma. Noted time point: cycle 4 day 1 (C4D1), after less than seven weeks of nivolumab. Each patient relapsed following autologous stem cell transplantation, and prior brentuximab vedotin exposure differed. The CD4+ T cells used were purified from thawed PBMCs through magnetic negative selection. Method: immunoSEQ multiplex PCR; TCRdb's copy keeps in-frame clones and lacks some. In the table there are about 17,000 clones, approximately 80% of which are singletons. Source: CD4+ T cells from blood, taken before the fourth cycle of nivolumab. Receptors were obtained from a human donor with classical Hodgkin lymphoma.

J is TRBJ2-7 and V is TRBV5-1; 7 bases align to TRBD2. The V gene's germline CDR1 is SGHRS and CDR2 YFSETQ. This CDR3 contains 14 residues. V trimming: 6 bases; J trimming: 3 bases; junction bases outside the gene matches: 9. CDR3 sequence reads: CASNVGGTNYEQYF. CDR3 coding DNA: TGCGCCAGCAACGTGGGGGGGACCAACTACGAGCAGTACTTC. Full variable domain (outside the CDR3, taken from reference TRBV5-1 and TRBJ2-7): KAGVTQTPRYLIKTRGQQVTLSCSPISGHRSVSWYQQTPGQGLQFLFEYFSETQRNKGNFPGRFSGRQFSNSRSEMNVSTLELGDSALYLCASNVGGTNYEQYFGPGTRLTVT.

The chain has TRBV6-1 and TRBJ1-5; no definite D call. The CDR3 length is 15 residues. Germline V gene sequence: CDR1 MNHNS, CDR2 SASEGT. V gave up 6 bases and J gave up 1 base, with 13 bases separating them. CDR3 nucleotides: TGTGCCAGCAGCACGGATAGTGGCAGCAATCAGCCCCAGCATTTT. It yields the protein CASSTDSGSNQPQHF.

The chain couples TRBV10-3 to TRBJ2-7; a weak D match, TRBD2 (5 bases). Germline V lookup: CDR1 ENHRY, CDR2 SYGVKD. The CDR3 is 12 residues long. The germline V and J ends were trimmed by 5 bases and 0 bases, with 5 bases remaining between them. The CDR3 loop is CAISSGSYEQYF. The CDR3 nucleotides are TGTGCCATCAGTAGCGGCTCCTACGAGCAGTACTTC.

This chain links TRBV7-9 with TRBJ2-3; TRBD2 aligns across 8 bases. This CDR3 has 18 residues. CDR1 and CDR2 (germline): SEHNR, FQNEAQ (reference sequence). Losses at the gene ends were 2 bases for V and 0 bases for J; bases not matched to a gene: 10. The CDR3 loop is CASSLRSSGLASTDTQYF. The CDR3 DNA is TGTGCCAGCAGCTTAAGGTCTAGCGGACTAGCTAGCACAGATACGCAGTATTTT.

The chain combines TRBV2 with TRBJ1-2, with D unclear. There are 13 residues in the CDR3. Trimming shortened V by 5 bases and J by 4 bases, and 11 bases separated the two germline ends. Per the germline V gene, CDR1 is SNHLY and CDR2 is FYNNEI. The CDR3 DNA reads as TGTGCCAGCAGTTCCGGGGTAGCCTATGGCTACACCTTC. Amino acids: CASSSGVAYGYTF.

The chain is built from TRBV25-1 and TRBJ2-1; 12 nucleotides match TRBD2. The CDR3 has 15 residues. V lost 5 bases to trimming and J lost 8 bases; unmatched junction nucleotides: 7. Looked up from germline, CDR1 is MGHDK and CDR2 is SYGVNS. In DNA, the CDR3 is TGTGCCAGCAGTCCCACTAGCGGGAGGTTCTATGAGCAGTTCTTC. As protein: CASSPTSGRFYEQFF.

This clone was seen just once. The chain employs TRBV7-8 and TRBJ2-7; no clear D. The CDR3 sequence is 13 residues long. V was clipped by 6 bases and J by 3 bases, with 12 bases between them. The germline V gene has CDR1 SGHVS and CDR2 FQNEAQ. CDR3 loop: CASSSGPLYEQYF. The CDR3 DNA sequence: TGTGCCAGCAGTTCCGGGCCCCTCTACGAGCAGTACTTC.

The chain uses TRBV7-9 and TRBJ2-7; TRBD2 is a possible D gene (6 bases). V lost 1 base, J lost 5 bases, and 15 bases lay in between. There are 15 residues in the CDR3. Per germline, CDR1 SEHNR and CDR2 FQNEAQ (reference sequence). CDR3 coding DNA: TGTGCCAGCAGCTTAGTCCTGTCGGAGGGTCACGAGCAGTACTTC. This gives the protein CASSLVLSEGHEQYF. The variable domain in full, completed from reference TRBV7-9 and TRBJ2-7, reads DTGVSQNPRHKITKRGQNVTFRCDPISEHNRLYWYRQTLGQGPEFLTYFQNEAQLEKSRLLSDRFSAERPKGSFSTLEIQRTEQGDSAMYLCASSLVLSEGHEQYFGPGTRLTVT.

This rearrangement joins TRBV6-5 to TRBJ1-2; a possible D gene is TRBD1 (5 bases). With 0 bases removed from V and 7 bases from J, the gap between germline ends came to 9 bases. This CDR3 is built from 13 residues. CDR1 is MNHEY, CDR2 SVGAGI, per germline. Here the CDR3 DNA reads TGTGCCAGCAGTTACTCGGGGACGGGTGGCTACACCTTC. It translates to CASSYSGTGGYTF.

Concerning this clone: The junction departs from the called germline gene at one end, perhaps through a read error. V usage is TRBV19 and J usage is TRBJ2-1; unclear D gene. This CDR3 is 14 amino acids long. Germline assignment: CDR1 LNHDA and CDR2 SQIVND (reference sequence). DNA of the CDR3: TGTGCCAGTAGTACAGCCGTCTCCCACAATGAGCAGTTCTTC. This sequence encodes CASSTAVSHNEQFF.

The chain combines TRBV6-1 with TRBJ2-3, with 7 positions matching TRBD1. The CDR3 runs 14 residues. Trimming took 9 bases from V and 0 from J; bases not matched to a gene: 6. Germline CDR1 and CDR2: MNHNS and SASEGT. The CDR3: CARNRDSSTDTQYF. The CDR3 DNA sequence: TGTGCCAGAAACCGGGACAGTAGCACAGATACGCAGTATTTT.

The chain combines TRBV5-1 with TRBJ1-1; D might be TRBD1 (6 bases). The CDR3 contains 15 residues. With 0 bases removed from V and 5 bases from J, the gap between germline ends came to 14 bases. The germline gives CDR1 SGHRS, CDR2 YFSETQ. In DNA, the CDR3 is TGCGCCAGCAGCTTGGCAGGCCGGCAGGGGACTGAAGCTTTCTTT. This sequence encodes CASSLAGRQGTEAFF.

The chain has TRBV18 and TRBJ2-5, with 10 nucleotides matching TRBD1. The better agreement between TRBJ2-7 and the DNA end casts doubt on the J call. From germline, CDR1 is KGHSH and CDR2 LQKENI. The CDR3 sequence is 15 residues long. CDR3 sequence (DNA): TGTGCCAGCTCACACCGGGACAGGGGCAACTACGAGCAGTACTTC. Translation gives CASSHRDRGNYEQYF.

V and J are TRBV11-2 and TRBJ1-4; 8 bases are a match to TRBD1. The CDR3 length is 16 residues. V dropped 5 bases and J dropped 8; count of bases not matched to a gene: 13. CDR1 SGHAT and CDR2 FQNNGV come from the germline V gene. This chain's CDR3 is CASSATDRVLKEKLFF. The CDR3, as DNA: TGTGCCAGCAGCGCGACGGACAGGGTCCTGAAGGAAAAACTGTTTTTT.

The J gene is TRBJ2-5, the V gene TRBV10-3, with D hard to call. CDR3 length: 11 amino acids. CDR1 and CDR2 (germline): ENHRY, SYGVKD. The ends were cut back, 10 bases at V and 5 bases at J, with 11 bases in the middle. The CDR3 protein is CATRNGETQYF. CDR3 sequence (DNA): TGTGCCACGCGGAACGGGGAGACCCAGTACTTC.

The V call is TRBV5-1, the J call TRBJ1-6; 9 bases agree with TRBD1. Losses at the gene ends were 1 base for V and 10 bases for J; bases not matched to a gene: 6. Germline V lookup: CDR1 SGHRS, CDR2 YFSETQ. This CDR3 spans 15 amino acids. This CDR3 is CASSLLTGGGSPLHF. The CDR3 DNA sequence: TGCGCCAGCAGCTTGCTGACAGGGGGTGGGTCACCCCTCCACTTT.

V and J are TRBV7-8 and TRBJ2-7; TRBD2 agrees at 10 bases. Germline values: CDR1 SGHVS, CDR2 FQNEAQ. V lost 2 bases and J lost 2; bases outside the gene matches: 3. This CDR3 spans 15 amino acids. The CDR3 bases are TGTGCCAGCAGCTTACTAGCGGGAGCCACCTACGAGCAGTACTTC. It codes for CASSLLAGATYEQYF.

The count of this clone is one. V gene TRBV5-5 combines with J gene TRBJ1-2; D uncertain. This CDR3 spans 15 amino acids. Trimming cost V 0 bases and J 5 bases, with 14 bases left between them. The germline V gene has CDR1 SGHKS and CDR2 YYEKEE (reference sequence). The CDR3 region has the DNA TGTGCCAGCAGCTTGGACAGCCCGGGTGGTTATGGCTACACCTTC. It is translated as CASSLDSPGGYGYTF.

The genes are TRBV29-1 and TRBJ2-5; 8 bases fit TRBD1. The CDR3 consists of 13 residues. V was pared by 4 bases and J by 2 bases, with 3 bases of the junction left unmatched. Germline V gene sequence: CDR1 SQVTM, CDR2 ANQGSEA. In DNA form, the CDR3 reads TGCAGCGTTGTGGACAGGGATCAAGAGACCCAGTACTTC. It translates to CSVVDRDQETQYF.

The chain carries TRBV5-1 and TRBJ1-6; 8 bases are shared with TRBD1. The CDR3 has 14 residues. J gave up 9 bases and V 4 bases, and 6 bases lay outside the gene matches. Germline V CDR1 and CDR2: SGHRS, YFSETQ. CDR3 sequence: CASSPDRGGSPLHF. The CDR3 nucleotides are TGCGCCAGCAGCCCTGACAGGGGTGGTTCACCCCTCCACTTT.